These 5 T cell receptor beta chains share one sample of origin, sequenced in a study of OX40 agonist ivuxolimab in advanced cancers. Here immunoSEQ multiplex PCR was the method, and the copy in TCRdb shows in-frame clones only, minus some. The sample consists of some 83,000 clones, roughly 90% of them appearing once. Sequences were derived from CD4+ or CD8+ T cells sorted from blood, sampled in a trial of the OX40 agonist ivuxolimab. Source of these receptors: an adult with an advanced solid tumor such as melanoma, head and neck, liver or kidney cancer.

V is TRBV30 and J is TRBJ1-5; perhaps TRBD1 as D (5 bases). The V end lost 3 bases, the J end lost 4 bases, and 13 bases lay between the germline ends. The germline V gene encodes CDR1 GTSNPN and CDR2 SVGIG (reference sequence). CDR3 length: 14 amino acids. The CDR3 protein is CAWRRPGPNQPQHF. CDR3 DNA sequence: TGTGCCTGGAGAAGGCCGGGACCTAATCAGCCCCAGCATTTT.

CDR3 loop: CASSRTRDRGVDTIYF. The CDR3 bases are TGTGCCAGCAGCAGAACCCGGGACAGGGGAGTAGACACCATATATTTT. V and J are TRBV5-5 and TRBJ1-3; TRBD1 matches 10 bases. Germline values: CDR1 SGHKS, CDR2 YYEKEE (reference sequence). The CDR3 loop spans 16 amino acids. V lost 4 bases, J lost 8 bases, and 12 bases stayed unmatched. Combining the CDR3 with reference TRBV5-5 and TRBJ1-3 gives the whole variable domain DAGVTQSPTHLIKTRGQQVTLRCSPISGHKSVSWYQQVLGQGPQFIFQYYEKEERGRGNFPDRFSARQFPNYSSELNVNALLLGDSALYLCASSRTRDRGVDTIYFGEGSWLTVV.

This sequence joins TRBV7-9 and TRBJ2-2; D is perhaps TRBD2 (5 bases). Germline V CDR1 and CDR2: SEHNR, FQNEAQ (reference sequence). The CDR3 runs 16 residues. The ends were cut back, 2 bases at V and 1 base at J, with 11 bases in the middle. CDR3 nucleotides: TGTGCCAGCAGCTTAAGGGTGGGAGTGAACACCGGGGAGCTGTTTTTT. This translates into CASSLRVGVNTGELFF.

The V call is TRBV5-6, the J call TRBJ1-1; 7 bases line up with TRBD1. The CDR3 covers 14 residues. V trimming: 4 bases; J trimming: 0 bases; junction bases outside the gene matches: 3. In germline, CDR1 is SGHDT, CDR2 YYEEEE. CDR3 in DNA: TGTGCCAGCAGCGACAGGGTCTTGAACACTGAAGCTTTCTTT. Its translation is CASSDRVLNTEAFF.

The rearrangement links TRBV18 to TRBJ2-3; D is possibly TRBD2 (5 bases). V gave up 3 bases and J gave up 2 bases, with 18 bases separating them. Germline values: CDR1 KGHSH, CDR2 LQKENI. CDR3 length equals 17 residues. The CDR3 loop is CASSPLVTGSITDTQYF. In DNA, the CDR3 is TGTGCCAGCTCACCCTTAGTCACGGGGAGTATCACAGATACGCAGTATTTT.